This paragraph covers one T cell receptor (beta chain) sequence. The study recruited people aged roughly 18 to 100 years across about two dozen US areas. The CDR3 loop spans 12 amino acids. The V gene's germline CDR1 is MDHEN and CDR2 SYDVKM. V was clipped by 6 bases and J by 11 bases, with 14 bases between them. This entry is derived from a study of blood T cell repertoires in COVID-19. Study details: The study drew acute and convalescent COVID-19 samples from the United States, Italy and Spain. T cells, B-cell-depleted T cells, or PBMCs provided the cDNA or gDNA that served as material.

Here immunoSEQ multiplex PCR was the method, and the copy in TCRdb shows in-frame clones only, minus some. The table shows over 250,000 clones, with over 75% occurring only once. The specimen sequenced was PBMCs or T cells enriched from blood (not recorded which). V usage is TRBV28 and J usage is TRBJ1-5; D is possibly TRBD1 (5 bases). This sequence was found in a woman aged 18-29 years who had recovered from COVID-19. CDR3 amino acids: CASRPDSPTQHF. The CDR3 region has the DNA TGTGCCAGCAGGCCCGACAGTCCTACCCAGCATTTT.